Presented here are 7 T cell receptor beta chains from one specimen sequenced in a study of T cell responses to AZD1222 COVID-19 vaccine. Sequenced by immunoSEQ multiplex PCR; TCRdb stores in-frame clones only, minus some. The sample has approximately 94,000 clones, about 87% seen once. The sequencing here drew on peripheral blood, taken on day 0 of AZD1222 vaccination. The origin of the receptors is an adult in good health.

This rearrangement joins TRBV30 to TRBJ2-1, with 13 bases fitting TRBD2. Germline CDR1 reads GTSNPN; CDR2 reads SVGIG (reference sequence). Unmatched junction bases numbered 4, after V lost 1 base and J lost 7 bases. The CDR3 length is 15 residues. CDR3 protein: CAWSGLAGGGNEQFF. In DNA form, the CDR3 reads TGTGCCTGGAGTGGACTAGCGGGAGGAGGTAATGAGCAGTTCTTC.

The rearrangement joins TRBV7-8 to TRBJ2-1, with TRBD1 as a possible D gene (5 bases). V shed 6 bases and J shed 5 bases, with 14 bases lying between them. CDR1 and CDR2 (germline): SGHVS, FQNEAQ. The CDR3 totals 14 residues. CDR3 nucleotide sequence: TGTGCCAGCAGTGAGTGGGGCAGGCACAATGAGCAGTTCTTC. It translates to CASSEWGRHNEQFF.

J is TRBJ2-1 and V is TRBV29-1, with D possibly matching TRBD2 (6 bases). Deletions cut 4 bases from V and 1 base from J, with 11 bases between. Germline-derived CDR1 and CDR2 are SQVTM and ANQGSEA. The CDR3 runs to 14 residues. The CDR3 bases are TGCAGCGTTGCGGTTCTAGCGTCCTACAATGAGCAGTTCTTC. This gives the protein CSVAVLASYNEQFF.

The rearrangement links TRBV9 to TRBJ2-2, with TRBD1 as a possible D gene (8 bases). Germline V gives CDR1 SGDLS, CDR2 YYNGEE. The CDR3 runs 17 residues. V dropped 1 base and J dropped 9 bases, with 22 bases sitting between them. The CDR3 bases are TGTGCCAGCAGCGTAACTTCCGAGTACAGGGGGGGGCGGGAGCTGTTTTTT. Translating it yields CASSVTSEYRGGRELFF.

The chain recombines TRBV3-1 (or the pseudogene TRBV3-2) with TRBJ1-1; no clear D gene. The CDR3 is 12 amino acids. V lost 4 bases, J lost 6 bases, and 9 bases lay in between. The germline V gene has CDR1 LGHDT and CDR2 YNNKEL (reference sequence). CDR3 loop: CASSRLVSEAFF. Written as DNA, the CDR3 is TGTGCCAGCAGCCGCCTAGTCTCTGAAGCTTTCTTT.

The chain is built from TRBV7-9 and TRBJ2-7; no definite D call. Germline lookup yields CDR1 SEHNR and CDR2 FQNEAQ (reference sequence). V lost 1 base and J lost 6, with 13 bases in between. This CDR3 has 14 residues. Here the CDR3 DNA reads TGTGCCAGCAGCTTAGTGGTTAGTTTGGGCGAGCAGTACTTC. Its protein product is CASSLVVSLGEQYF.

The V gene is TRBV7-9, the J gene TRBJ1-3; D remains unclear. Germline-derived CDR1 and CDR2 are SEHNR and FQNEAQ (reference sequence). The CDR3 is 11 amino acids. V lost 8 bases and J lost 7, with 9 bases in between. The CDR3 DNA sequence: TGTGCCAGCCAAACTTCGAACACCATATATTTT. Its translation is CASQTSNTIYF. Full variable domain (remainder filled in from reference TRBV7-9 and TRBJ1-3): DTGVSQNPRHKITKRGQNVTFRCDPISEHNRLYWYRQTLGQGPEFLTYFQNEAQLEKSRLLSDRFSAERPKGSFSTLEIQRTEQGDSAMYLCASQTSNTIYFGEGSWLTVV.